These 10 T cell receptor beta chains share one sample of origin, sequenced in a study of shared clonotypes between healthy human individuals. Data came from immunoSEQ multiplex PCR; TCRdb stores just in-frame clones and leaves some out. Of some 2,500,000 clones in the sample, approximately 93% were seen once. The specimen sequenced was naive CD4+ T cells from PBMCs. Subset here: CD45RA+ positively selected. The receptors were sampled from a man younger than 35 in good health. Some clones in this sample may be carry-over from other donors' samples.

The genes are TRBV9 and TRBJ1-2; D gene uncertain. The CDR3 runs 15 residues. Trimming left V 0 bases short and J 3 bases short, with 12 bases between. Germline CDR1 reads SGDLS; CDR2 reads YYNGEE. The CDR3 DNA is TGTGCCAGCAGCGTAGGGCCGTCCCGGGACTATGGCTACACCTTC. This sequence encodes CASSVGPSRDYGYTF. The full variable domain, completed using reference TRBV9 and TRBJ1-2, is DSGVTQTPKHLITATGQRVTLRCSPRSGDLSVYWYQQSLDQGLQFLIQYYNGEERAKGNILERFSAQQFPDLHSELNLSSLELGDSALYFCASSVGPSRDYGYTFGSGTRLTVV.

J is TRBJ2-3 and V is TRBV4-2; 11 nucleotides line up with TRBD2. The CDR3 has 17 residues. Unmatched junction bases numbered 6, after V lost 4 bases and J lost 0 bases. CDR1 is LGHNA, CDR2 YNFKEQ, per germline. CDR3 sequence reads: CASSPGLAEVSTDTQYF. Written as DNA, the CDR3 is TGTGCCAGCAGCCCGGGACTAGCGGAAGTTAGCACAGATACGCAGTATTTT.

The chain couples TRBV4-1 to TRBJ2-7, with D possibly being TRBD2 (5 bases). The germline V gene has CDR1 MGHRA and CDR2 YSYEKL. This CDR3 is built from 13 residues. Trimming pared 3 bases from V and 5 bases from J, leaving 11 bases between. The CDR3 protein is CASSQEERDEQYF. CDR3 in DNA: TGCGCCAGCAGCCAGGAAGAGAGGGACGAGCAGTACTTC.

The chain is built from TRBV2 and TRBJ1-1; D remains unclear. The germline V gene encodes CDR1 SNHLY and CDR2 FYNNEI. Trimming cost V 7 bases and J 0 bases, with 9 bases left between them. The CDR3 spans 13 residues. CDR3 sequence: CASTPEVNTEAFF. The CDR3 region has the DNA TGTGCCAGCACCCCTGAGGTGAACACTGAAGCTTTCTTT.

This CDR3 reads CASWIGSLSYNEQFF. The CDR3 nucleotides read TGCGCCAGCTGGATCGGGAGCCTCTCCTACAATGAGCAGTTCTTC. V gene TRBV5-1 combines with J gene TRBJ2-1; possibly TRBD2 for D (6 bases). Between the trimmed V and J ends, which lost 7 bases and 0 bases, there was a span of 14 bases. Germline CDR1 and CDR2: SGHRS and YFSETQ. The CDR3 has 15 residues.

The J gene is TRBJ1-3, the V gene TRBV5-1; possibly TRBD1 for D (5 bases). Germline V gene lookup returns CDR1 SGHRS and CDR2 YFSETQ. This CDR3 region has 17 residues. V lost 0 bases and J lost 0, with 13 bases in between. The CDR3 spells CASSLASGPNSGNTIYF. In DNA form, the CDR3 reads TGCGCCAGCAGCTTGGCCTCAGGGCCGAACTCTGGAAACACCATATATTTT.

The gene calls are TRBV7-9 and TRBJ1-1, with D uncertain. Per the germline V gene, CDR1 is SEHNR and CDR2 is FQNEAQ (reference sequence). The V and J ends lost 5 bases and 0 bases respectively, with 10 bases between them. CDR3 size: 14 residues. The CDR3 nucleotides are TGTGCCAGCAGCGAGGGTGGAGTGAACACTGAAGCTTTCTTT. It specifies CASSEGGVNTEAFF.

This chain connects TRBV7-2 to TRBJ2-3, with D tentatively TRBD1 (6 bases). The CDR3 covers 15 residues. Per germline, CDR1 SGHTA and CDR2 FQGNSA. Trimming pared 2 bases from V and 2 bases from J, leaving 11 bases between. CDR3 sequence (DNA): TGTGCCAGCAGCTTATATAGGACAGACACAGATACGCAGTATTTT. Amino acids: CASSLYRTDTDTQYF.

The genes are TRBV18 and TRBJ2-1; 9 bases agree with TRBD1. Germline assignment: CDR1 KGHSH and CDR2 LQKENI. The CDR3 extends over 16 amino acids. The V segment lost 6 bases and the J segment 2 bases; nucleotides outside the gene matches: 8. The CDR3 protein is CASSPAGTGPYNEQFF. CDR3 nucleotide sequence: TGTGCCAGCTCCCCGGCCGGGACAGGGCCCTACAATGAGCAGTTCTTC.

The chain employs TRBV4-2 and TRBJ2-3, with 8 nucleotides matching TRBD2. This CDR3 has 14 amino acids. V shed 1 base, J shed 6 bases, and the junction held 3 bases outside the gene matches. Germline V gene lookup returns CDR1 LGHNA and CDR2 YNFKEQ. The CDR3 protein is CASSQASGWDTQYF. The CDR3 DNA reads TGTGCCAGCAGCCAAGCTAGCGGGTGGGATACGCAGTATTTT.